Following are 26 T cell receptor beta chains from one sample sequenced in a study of CD8 T cells in ankylosing spondylitis. TCRdb reprocessed the 5' RACE reads via MiXCR and lists one record per CDR3 protein. In the table there are 230,000 or so distinct CDR3 sequences, roughly a quarter of which are singletons. Sequencing was carried out using blood, either unsorted or a sorted T cell fraction (not recorded which). All receptors derive from a male donor with ankylosing spondylitis or in good health (not recorded which).

Only a few counts were recorded for this clonotype. J is TRBJ2-2 and V is TRBV20-1, with D possibly being TRBD1 (6 bases). The V gene's germline CDR1 is DFQATT and CDR2 SNEGSKA (reference sequence). Trimming removed 6 bases at V and 0 bases at J, with 17 bases between. The CDR3 is made up of 16 amino acids. CDR3 sequence reads: CSARDTTSSNTGELFF. CDR3 coding DNA: TGCAGTGCCCGGGACACAACTTCCTCGAACACCGGGGAGCTGTTTTTT.

The CDR3 nucleotides read TGCAGTGCTAGCAAACAGGACACTCAATCTTATAATTCACCCCTCCACTTT. This codes for CSASKQDTQSYNSPLHF. J is TRBJ1-6 and V is TRBV20-1; D might be TRBD1 (5 bases). This CDR3 spans 17 amino acids. Trimming pared 3 bases from V and 4 bases from J, leaving 19 bases between. Germline-derived CDR1 and CDR2 are DFQATT and SNEGSKA (reference sequence).

This clonotype was recorded a few times. V is TRBV20-1 and J is TRBJ2-5; 11 bases are shared with TRBD2. J was trimmed by 4 bases and V by 6 bases; bases with no gene match: 7. Germline-derived CDR1 and CDR2 are DFQATT and SNEGSKA (reference sequence). CDR3 length equals 14 residues. Here the CDR3 reads CSAASGGRGETQYF. The CDR3 DNA sequence: TGCAGTGCGGCTAGCGGGGGGCGAGGAGAGACCCAGTACTTC.

The V and J genes are TRBV20-1 and TRBJ2-7; 7 positions agree with TRBD2. The CDR3 spans 12 residues. Germline V CDR1 and CDR2: DFQATT, SNEGSKA (reference sequence). The ends lost 5 bases at V and 5 bases at J; junction bases unmatched: 6. CDR3 DNA: TGCAGTGCTTGGGAGGGTTTGGACGAGCAGTACTTC. The encoded protein is CSAWEGLDEQYF.

This chain connects TRBV12-3 or TRBV12-4 to TRBJ2-5; D not certain. Trimming removed 5 bases at V and 5 bases at J, with 21 bases between. The CDR3 totals 16 residues. For the CDR3, the DNA is TGTGCCAGCAGTCCCGGCTCGACCACTTTAGGGGAGACCCAGTACTTC. Encoded protein: CASSPGSTTLGETQYF.

Ten or more counts support this clonotype. The genes are TRBV7-2 and TRBJ2-5, with D uncertain. The V end was cut by 5 bases, the J end by 5 bases, with 9 bases between. This CDR3 has 12 amino acids. CDR1 is SGHTA and CDR2 is FQGNSA in the germline V gene. Written as DNA, the CDR3 is TGTGCCAGCAGCACCCCGAGGGAGACCCAGTACTTC. It codes for CASSTPRETQYF.

This clonotype was observed many times. The gene calls are TRBV13 and TRBJ2-3; 10 positions match TRBD2. The CDR3 is made up of 18 amino acids. In germline, CDR1 is PRHDT, CDR2 FYEKMQ (reference sequence). The V and J ends lost 1 base and 0 bases, in that order; junction bases with no gene match: 7. The CDR3 region has the DNA TGTGCCAGCAGCTTAGTTGCTAGCGGGGGCCTTAGCACAGATACGCAGTATTTT. Amino acid sequence: CASSLVASGGLSTDTQYF.

This clonotype was found many times. The CDR3 loop is CSASSEKGEKLFF. DNA of the CDR3: TGCAGTGCTAGCTCCGAAAAGGGAGAAAAACTGTTTTTT. The chain combines TRBV20-1 with TRBJ1-4, with no clear D. The CDR3 is 13 amino acids. With 3 bases removed from V and 8 bases from J, the gap between germline ends came to 13 bases. Per germline, CDR1 DFQATT and CDR2 SNEGSKA (reference sequence).

This clonotype was detected ten times or more. The chain combines TRBV12-3 or TRBV12-4 with TRBJ2-3, with a weak D call TRBD2 (7 bases). V dropped 6 bases and J dropped 6 bases, with 19 bases sitting between them. The CDR3 runs 15 residues. The CDR3 loop reads CASRRGGLGGDTQYF. The CDR3 nucleotides read TGTGCCAGCAGAAGGGGGGGGCTGGGGGGTGATACGCAGTATTTT.

J is TRBJ2-7 and V is TRBV24-1; D unresolved. Trimming removed 0 bases from V and 7 bases from J, with 3 bases in between. CDR3 length: 11 residues. Germline V gives CDR1 KGHDR, CDR2 SFDVKD. This CDR3 reads CATSDLWEQYF. The CDR3 bases are TGTGCCACCAGTGATTTGTGGGAGCAGTACTTC.

This clonotype was observed a handful of times. V is TRBV20-1 and J is TRBJ2-5; D tentatively fits TRBD1 or TRBD2 (5 bases each). V lost 5 bases and J lost 2, with 15 bases in between. The CDR3 runs 14 residues. CDR1 DFQATT and CDR2 SNEGSKA come from the germline V gene (reference sequence). CDR3 in amino acids: CSAEPRDGQETQYF. DNA of the CDR3: TGCAGTGCTGAACCCCGGGACGGACAAGAGACCCAGTACTTC.

The chain has TRBV12-3 or TRBV12-4 and TRBJ1-2; TRBD1 aligns across 7 bases. The CDR3 covers 15 residues. The V segment lost 5 bases and the J segment 4 bases; nucleotides outside the gene matches: 10. In DNA form, the CDR3 reads TGTGCCAGCAGTCCCTCTTCTAGGGGGCTCTATGGCTACACCTTC. The encoded protein is CASSPSSRGLYGYTF.

This clonotype was observed at least ten times. The V call is TRBV7-6, the J call TRBJ2-7, with D uncertain. With 7 bases removed from V and 0 bases from J, the gap between germline ends came to 16 bases. In germline, CDR1 is SGHVS, CDR2 FNYEAQ. CDR3 length: 15 residues. CDR3 protein: CASIPDGTYSYEQYF. Here the CDR3 DNA reads TGTGCCAGCATCCCGGACGGTACCTACTCCTACGAGCAGTACTTC.

The chain combines TRBV6-1 with TRBJ1-4, with D perhaps matching TRBD1 (6 bases). V dropped 4 bases and J dropped 7 bases, with 13 bases sitting between them. The CDR3 extends over 14 amino acids. Germline-derived CDR1 and CDR2 are MNHNS and SASEGT. The CDR3 sequence: CASSGGRGAEKLFF. DNA for the CDR3: TGTGCCAGCAGTGGCGGGAGGGGGGCTGAAAAACTGTTTTTT.

This clonotype turned up a few times. One end of the junction fails to match germline, which may point to a read error. The rearrangement uses TRBV12-3 or TRBV12-4 and TRBJ2-4, with D hard to call. CDR3 length equals 15 residues. The CDR3 region has the DNA TGTGCCAGCGGTTTACAAGCCGAAGCCAAAAACATTCAGTACTTC. Translated, it gives CASGLQAEAKNIQYF.

Ten or more counts support this clonotype. The rearrangement links TRBV29-1 to TRBJ2-1, with D perhaps matching TRBD2 (5 bases). This CDR3 spans 12 amino acids. V was cut by 7 bases and J by 2 bases, with 9 bases left in between. Germline-derived CDR1 and CDR2 are SQVTM and ANQGSEA. The CDR3 region is CSANGAYNEQFF. The CDR3 DNA follows: TGCAGCGCTAACGGGGCCTACAATGAGCAGTTCTTC.

The sample holds a few counts of this clonotype. The rearrangement links TRBV20-1 to TRBJ2-4; unclear D gene. This CDR3 spans 14 amino acids. V gave up 5 bases and J gave up 0 bases, with 11 bases separating them. From germline, CDR1 is DFQATT and CDR2 SNEGSKA (reference sequence). The CDR3 region is CSASDRIAKNIQYF. CDR3 DNA: TGCAGTGCTTCCGACCGGATAGCCAAAAACATTCAGTACTTC.

As regards this clonotype: One junction end disagrees with the germline gene, perhaps due to a read error. The genes are TRBV29-1 and TRBJ1-1, with 9 bases matching TRBD1. The germline gives CDR1 SQVTM, CDR2 ANQGSEA. The CDR3 has 11 residues. CDR3: CSVTSRDRVLF. The CDR3 bases are TGCAGCGTTACTTCCCGGGACAGGGTTTTGTTT.

This clonotype was counted at least ten times. The chain recombines TRBV6-5 with TRBJ2-7; D may be TRBD1 (5 bases). The V end was cut by 0 bases, the J end by 5 bases, with 8 bases between. This CDR3 has 13 amino acids. CDR1 and CDR2 (germline): MNHEY, SVGAGI. DNA for the CDR3: TGTGCCAGCAGTTACTCGGGGCTCGACGAGCAGTACTTC. Translated, it gives CASSYSGLDEQYF.

This clonotype has more than one count but fewer than ten. V and J are TRBV20-1 and TRBJ2-5; TRBD2 is a possible D gene (6 bases). The CDR3 has 13 amino acids. Trimming removed 6 bases from V and 2 bases from J, with 13 bases in between. CDR1 and CDR2 from the germline V gene are DFQATT and SNEGSKA (reference sequence). CDR3 nucleotide sequence: TGCAGTGCCCACCGTGCGGGGCAAGAGACCCAGTACTTC. Protein: CSAHRAGQETQYF.

This clonotype was observed at least ten times. The V gene is TRBV6-1, the J gene TRBJ2-2; 10 bases map to TRBD2. Losses at the gene ends were 9 bases for V and 2 bases for J; bases not matched to a gene: 18. The germline V gene has CDR1 MNHNS and CDR2 SASEGT. The CDR3 has 19 residues. CDR3 nucleotide sequence: TGTGCCAGACGGGGATGCGCTTTAGGACTAGCGGTTAACACCGGGGAGCTGTTTTTT. Translated: CARRGCALGLAVNTGELFF.

As to this clonotype: At one end the junction does not follow the germline gene, possibly because of a read error. CDR3 nucleotide sequence: TGTGCCAGCAGTGACTCCCAGCCCCTTTACACTGAGCAGTTCTTC. This translates into CASSDSQPLYTEQFF. V gene TRBV2 combines with J gene TRBJ2-1; no clear D. CDR3 length: 15 amino acids. Germline CDR1 and CDR2: SNHLY and FYNNEI.

This clonotype showed up many times. The V gene is TRBV28, the J gene TRBJ1-4, with TRBD1 as a possible D gene (5 bases). Trimming left V 5 bases short and J 15 bases short, with 25 bases between. The CDR3 spans 15 residues. Germline loops: CDR1 MDHEN, CDR2 SYDVKM. The CDR3 loop reads CASSPATRDLRTMFF. The CDR3 DNA sequence: TGTGCCAGCAGTCCTGCAACGAGGGACCTCCGCACTATGTTTTTT.

A few counts support this clonotype. The CDR3 loop reads CSVVARRATDTQYF. The CDR3 DNA is TGCAGCGTTGTAGCCAGGCGTGCCACAGATACGCAGTATTTT. This chain connects TRBV29-1 to TRBJ2-3; D is ambiguous. This CDR3 spans 14 amino acids. V shed 4 bases and J shed 2 bases, with 13 bases lying between them. Germline-derived CDR1 and CDR2 are SQVTM and ANQGSEA.

This clonotype showed up just a few times. The gene calls are TRBV6-5 and TRBJ2-5; D may be TRBD1 (5 bases). Per germline, CDR1 MNHEY and CDR2 SVGAGI. Trimming shortened V by 6 bases and J by 1 base, and 15 bases separated the two germline ends. The CDR3 runs 15 residues. The CDR3 DNA follows: TGTGCCAGCAGACTCGGGCGGACACGCCAAGAGACCCAGTACTTC. Protein: CASRLGRTRQETQYF.

CDR3 in amino acids: CAISDGERETQYF. CDR3 DNA: TGTGCCATCAGTGACGGGGAGCGGGAGACCCAGTACTTC. V gene TRBV10-3 combines with J gene TRBJ2-5; a weak D match, TRBD2 (5 bases). This CDR3 spans 13 amino acids. The germline CDR1 and CDR2 sequences are ENHRY and SYGVKD. Trimming removed 3 bases at V and 5 bases at J, with 10 bases between.